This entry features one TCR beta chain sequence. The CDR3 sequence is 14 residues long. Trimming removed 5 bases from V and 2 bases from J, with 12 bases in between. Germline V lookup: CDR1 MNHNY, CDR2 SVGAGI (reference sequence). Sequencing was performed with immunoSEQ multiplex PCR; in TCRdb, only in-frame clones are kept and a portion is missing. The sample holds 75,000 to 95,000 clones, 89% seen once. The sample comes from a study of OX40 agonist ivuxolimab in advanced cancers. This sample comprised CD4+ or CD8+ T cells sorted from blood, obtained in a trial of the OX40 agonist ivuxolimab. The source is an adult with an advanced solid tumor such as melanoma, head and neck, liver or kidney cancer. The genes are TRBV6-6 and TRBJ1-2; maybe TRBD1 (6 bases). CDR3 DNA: TGTGCCAGCAGTACAGGACAGAGGAACTATGGCTACACCTTC. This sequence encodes CASSTGQRNYGYTF.